This T cell receptor beta chain was observed in a study of T cell responses to AZD1222 COVID-19 vaccine. Study conclusions and caveats: Possibly, clonal diversity was underestimated; donors were largely white British and included more females.

The V and J ends lost 1 base and 5 bases, in that order; junction bases with no gene match: 4. The germline V gene encodes CDR1 SEHNR and CDR2 FQNEAQ (reference sequence). The CDR3 totals 15 residues. A note on this clone: Antigen: not known.

Sequencing was performed with immunoSEQ multiplex PCR; in TCRdb, only in-frame clones are kept and a portion is missing. The table records some 95,000 clones, approximately 86% of them present only once. The specimen comprised peripheral blood, sampled on day 0 of AZD1222 vaccination. The TCR comes from an adult in good health. The rearrangement links TRBV7-9 to TRBJ2-2, with 7 bases identical to TRBD1. The CDR3 DNA is TGTGCCAGCAGCTTAGTAGGGGGCAATACCGGGGAGCTGTTTTTT. It encodes CASSLVGGNTGELFF.